These 2 T cell receptor beta chains were all obtained from the same sample, sequenced in a study of T cells in Graves' hyperthyroidism and ophthalmopathy (dated by TCRdb to about 2019). Library preparation used multiplex PCR. These reads were obtained on an Illumina HiSeq 2000. The TCR beta CDR3 regions were amplified from the RNA transcripts. The TCR CDR3 was subjected to a first round of RT-PCR using the HTBI primer set and the Qiagen OneStep RT-PCR kit. Starting from the raw public reads, TCRdb applied fastp trimming at Q25, assembled clones with MiXCR and retained in-frame beta chains. All rows with the same CDR3 protein become a single entry with the most common DNA and genes. The sample table records under 550,000 distinct CDR3 sequences; roughly 13% of these occur just once. Of the sample, around 5.3% falls within the top ten clones. Sequences were obtained from blood. Receptor source: a woman aged 18-29 years with Graves' hyperthyroidism.

The table lists this clonotype with many counts. The chain combines TRBV6-6 with TRBJ2-3; 10 nucleotides match TRBD2. This CDR3 spans 15 amino acids. CDR1 and CDR2 from the germline V gene are MNHNY and SVGAGI (reference sequence). V shed 2 bases, J shed 4 bases, and the junction held 3 bases outside the gene matches. In DNA, the CDR3 is TGTGCCAGCAGTTACATAGCGGGAGGACCAGATACGCAGTATTTT. This encodes CASSYIAGGPDTQYF.

Only a few counts were recorded for this clonotype. The chain links TRBV5-8 to TRBJ1-3; perhaps TRBD1 as D (5 bases). Looked up from germline, CDR1 is SGHTS and CDR2 is YDEGEE. V was pared by 3 bases and J by 1 base, with 11 bases between. The CDR3 runs to 15 residues. CDR3 DNA sequence: TGTGCCAGCAGCTCGCTCGGGACTTCTGGAAACACCATATATTTT. Its translation: CASSSLGTSGNTIYF.